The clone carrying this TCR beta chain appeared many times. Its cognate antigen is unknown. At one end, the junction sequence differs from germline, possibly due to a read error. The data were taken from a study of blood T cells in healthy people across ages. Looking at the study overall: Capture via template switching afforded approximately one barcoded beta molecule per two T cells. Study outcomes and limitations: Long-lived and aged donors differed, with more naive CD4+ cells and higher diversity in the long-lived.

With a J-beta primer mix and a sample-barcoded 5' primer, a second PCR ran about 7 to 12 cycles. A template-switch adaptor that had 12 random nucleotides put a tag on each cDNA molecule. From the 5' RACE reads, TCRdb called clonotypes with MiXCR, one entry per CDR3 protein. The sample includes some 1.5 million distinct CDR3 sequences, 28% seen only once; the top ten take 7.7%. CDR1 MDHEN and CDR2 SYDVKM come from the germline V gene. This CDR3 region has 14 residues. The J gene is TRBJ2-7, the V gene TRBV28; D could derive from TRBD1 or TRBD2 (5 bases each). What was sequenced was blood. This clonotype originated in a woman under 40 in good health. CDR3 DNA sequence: TGTGCCAGCACAACGGGGACGGACTCCTCCGAGCAGTACTTC. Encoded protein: CASTTGTDSSEQYF.